What follows is one T cell receptor (beta chain) and its context. These data originate in a study of cytomegalovirus exposure and HLA in healthy donors. 60 Vbeta and 13 Jbeta primers were used in PCR. Some clones are missing from TCRdb's copy, which holds only in-frame ones; the method was immunoSEQ multiplex PCR. The sample lists tens of thousands of clones, around 79% occurring once. With V trimmed by 5 bases and J by 3 bases, 2 bases remained unmatched. Germline V gives CDR1 SQVTM, CDR2 ANQGSEA. The CDR3 loop spans 14 amino acids. Donors were nominally healthy when sampled, though unrecorded immune exposures were likely.

Input material: PBMCs. V gene TRBV29-1 combines with J gene TRBJ1-4, with TRBD1 matching 11 bases. The sequence was collected from a man in his forties or fifties in good health and CMV-seronegative. The CDR3 is CSVLGQGANEKLFF. CDR3 bases: TGCAGCGTTCTGGGACAGGGGGCTAATGAAAAACTGTTTTTT.